This T cell receptor (beta chain) was obtained from a study of T cell responses to AZD1222 COVID-19 vaccine. The assay was immunoSEQ multiplex PCR, and TCRdb's table has in-frame clones only and misses some. The table has over 85,000 clones, approximately 90% seen once. Pooled in the analysis were second doses at about 4 or about 12 weeks. Notes on the study in general: Without day 14 samples, only post-peak T cell repertoires were studied. Variant regions that are unmutated are reportedly the target of nearly half of spike-specific TCRs. Spike regions recognized by vaccine-associated CD4 TCRs spanned the protein, led by 160-218 and 743-854.

Notes on this clone: The antigen is not known.

CDR1 and CDR2 from the germline V gene are KGHSH and LQKENI. This CDR3 region has 14 residues. Between the trimmed V and J ends, which lost 3 bases and 5 bases, there was a span of 13 bases. The chain links TRBV18 to TRBJ2-5; possible D gene TRBD2, 5 bases. This sequence originates from an adult who received the AZD1222 COVID-19 vaccine. Sequences were derived from peripheral blood, sampled 28 days after the second AZD1222 dose. CDR3 coding DNA: TGTGCCAGCTCACCCCTTAAGACGGGGGAGACCCAGTACTTC. The encoded protein is CASSPLKTGETQYF.